The rows below give T cell receptor beta chains drawn from one sample of a study of T cell responses to AZD1222 COVID-19 vaccine. This table comes from immunoSEQ multiplex PCR, and its TCRdb copy is limited to in-frame clones, with some not included. The sample lists some 84,000 clones, 88% occurring once. Sequencing was performed on peripheral blood, taken on day 0 of AZD1222 vaccination. The receptors here all came from an adult in good health. Both conserved end residues are part of each CDR3. A D gene is named only where the DNA matches it firmly. Not every row has a clone size; where given, it reads once, few, many or a size class.

size	V	J	D	DNA	CDR3
-	TRBV7-2	TRBJ1-6	TRBD1	TGTGCCAGCAGCTCTCGGACAGGGCCTGGTTCACCCCTCCACTTT	CASSSRTGPGSPLHF
-	TRBV5-4	TRBJ1-1	-	TGTGCCAGCAGCTTGGAACAGGGTCGGACTGAAGCTTTCTTT	CASSLEQGRTEAFF
-	TRBV9	TRBJ2-2	-	TGTGCCAGCAGCGTGAGTCCTGAAATCAGGGGGGAGCTGTTTTTT	CASSVSPEIRGELFF
-	TRBV19	TRBJ1-2	TRBD1	TGTGCCAGTGCCCGACAGGGCAGTGGCTACACCTTC	CASARQGSGYTF
-	TRBV19	TRBJ1-6	TRBD1	TGTGCCAGCAACGATAGACAGGGGGCAGGTTCACCCCTCCACTTT	CASNDRQGAGSPLHF
-	TRBV3-1/TRBV3-2	TRBJ2-2	-	TGTGCCAGCAGCCAAGGACGGACCGGGGAGCTGTTTTTT	CASSQGRTGELFF
-	TRBV28	TRBJ1-5	-	TGTGCCAGCAACGTGGGCAATCAGCCCCAGCATTTT	CASNVGNQPQHF
few	TRBV15	TRBJ2-6	TRBD1	TGTGCCACCAGGAACCGACAGGGAATTTCAACGGCCAACGTCCTGACTTTC	CATRNRQGISTANVLTF
-	TRBV3-1/TRBV3-2	TRBJ1-3	-	TGTGCCAGCAGCCAACTGGACAGACATGGAAACACCATATATTTT	CASSQLDRHGNTIYF
-	TRBV5-4	TRBJ1-1	-	TGTGCCAGCAGCTTGGAGTGGGCGATGAACACTGAAGCTTTCTTT	CASSLEWAMNTEAFF
-	TRBV27	TRBJ2-7	TRBD1	TGTGCCAGCAGTACGCGACAGGGCTCCTACGAGCAGTACTTC	CASSTRQGSYEQYF
-	TRBV19	TRBJ2-5	-	TGTGCCAGTAGTATTGGGGGATTCACGCGAGAGACCCAGTACTTC	CASSIGGFTRETQYF
-	TRBV5-4	TRBJ2-1	-	TGTGCCAGCAGCTTAGGCTCCTACTCCTACAATGAGCAGTTCTTC	CASSLGSYSYNEQFF
-	TRBV7-9	TRBJ1-5	-	TGTGCCAGCAGTCATACAGGGAGTCGCCAGCCCCAGCATTTT	CASSHTGSRQPQHF
-	TRBV19	TRBJ2-3	TRBD2	TGTGCCACCCAATTCGCGGGAGGGGGGACAGATACGCAGTATTTT	CATQFAGGGTDTQYF
-	TRBV18	TRBJ2-5	-	TGTGCCAGCTCACCGCCCCAAGAGACCCAGTACTTC	CASSPPQETQYF
-	TRBV11-3	TRBJ2-5	TRBD1	TGTGCCAGCAGCGGACAGGGGGAAGAGACCCAGTACTTC	CASSGQGEETQYF
-	TRBV10-2	TRBJ2-1	-	TGCGCCAGTAGGCCCGAGGACAATGAGCAGTTCTTC	CASRPEDNEQFF
-	TRBV6-5	TRBJ1-5	-	TGTGCCAGCAGTTTTGAACGGTCGGGAATATTACCCCAGCATTTT	CASSFERSGILPQHF
-	TRBV5-6	TRBJ2-2	-	TGTGCCAGCAGCTTGTGGGCGAGGAACGCGAACACCGGGGAGCTGTTTTTT	CASSLWARNANTGELFF
-	TRBV28	TRBJ2-1	-	TGTGCCAGCAGTCTCCCGATGGCAGGGACGGGTGAGCAGTTCTTC	CASSLPMAGTGEQFF
-	TRBV9	TRBJ1-1	-	TGTGCCAGCAGCGTAGCTTCCACTGAAGCTTTCTTT	CASSVASTEAFF
few	TRBV6-6	TRBJ1-1	-	TGTGCCAGCAGTTACTCGATCGAGGGAATGAACACTGAAGCTTTCTTT	CASSYSIEGMNTEAFF
-	TRBV6-5	TRBJ2-2	TRBD2	TGTGCCAGCAGTTCTACCGGACTAGCCCACACCGGGGAGCTGTTTTTT	CASSSTGLAHTGELFF
once	TRBV5-4	TRBJ2-5	TRBD1	TGTGCCAGCAGCTTGGGTGTTTACAGGGGGGCACAAGAGACCCAGTACTTC	CASSLGVYRGAQETQYF
-	TRBV10-3	TRBJ2-5	TRBD2	TGTGCCATCAGTGAGTCGTTCCGGACTAGCGGATGGGAGACCCAGTACTTC	CAISESFRTSGWETQYF
-	TRBV6-5	TRBJ2-5	TRBD2	TGTGCCAGCAGTAAACTAGCGGGAGCGGGTGAGACCCAGTACTTC	CASSKLAGAGETQYF
-	TRBV7-8	TRBJ2-7	-	TGTGCCAGCAGCTTACGACGGGAGAACGAGCAGTACTTC	CASSLRRENEQYF
-	TRBV19	TRBJ1-2	-	TGTGCCAGTAGTGGGACTACTGCGAGTAGGACCTTC	CASSGTTASRTF
-	TRBV28	TRBJ1-2	TRBD1	TGTGCCAGCAGTTTATTGACAGGGACTGGCTACACCTTC	CASSLLTGTGYTF
-	TRBV6-1	TRBJ1-5	-	TGTGCCAGCAGGATCGAGGGGCGGCAGCCCCAGCATTTT	CASRIEGRQPQHF
-	TRBV5-4	TRBJ2-7	TRBD2	TGTGCCAGCAGCATTAGCGGGAGGGACGAGCAGTACTTC	CASSISGRDEQYF
medium-sized	TRBV4-1	TRBJ2-7	-	TGCGCCAGCAGCCAAAGTCGTAGCCACGAGCAGTACTTC	CASSQSRSHEQYF
-	TRBV28	TRBJ1-6	TRBD1	TGTGCCAGCAGTCCCCGGACAGGGCTCAAATCACCCCTCCACTTT	CASSPRTGLKSPLHF
-	TRBV4-1	TRBJ1-5	-	TGCGCCAGCAGCCCAACAAACCGTCGTGGGGGGAATCAGCCCCAGCATTTT	CASSPTNRRGGNQPQHF